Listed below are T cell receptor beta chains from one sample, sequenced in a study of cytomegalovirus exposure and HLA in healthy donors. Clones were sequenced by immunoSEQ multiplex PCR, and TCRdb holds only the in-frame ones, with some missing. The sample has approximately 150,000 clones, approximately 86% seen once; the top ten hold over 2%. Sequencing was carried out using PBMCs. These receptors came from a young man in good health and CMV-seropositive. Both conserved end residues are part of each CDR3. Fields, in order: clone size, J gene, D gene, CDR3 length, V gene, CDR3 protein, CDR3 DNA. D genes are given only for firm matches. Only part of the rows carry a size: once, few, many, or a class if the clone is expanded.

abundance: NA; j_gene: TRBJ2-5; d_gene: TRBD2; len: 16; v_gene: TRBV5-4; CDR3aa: CASSLGLAGVQPTQYF; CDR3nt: TGTGCCAGCAGCCTAGGACTAGCGGGGGTCCAGCCGACCCAGTACTTC
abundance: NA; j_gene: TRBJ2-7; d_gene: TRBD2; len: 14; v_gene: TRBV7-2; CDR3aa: CASSPTSGVGEQYF; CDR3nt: TGTGCCAGCAGCCCGACTAGCGGGGTAGGAGAGCAGTACTTC
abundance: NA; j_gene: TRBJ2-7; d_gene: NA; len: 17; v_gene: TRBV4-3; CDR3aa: CASSDRWRGRGSYEQYF; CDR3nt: TGCGCCAGCAGCGACAGGTGGAGGGGCAGGGGGTCCTACGAGCAGTACTTC
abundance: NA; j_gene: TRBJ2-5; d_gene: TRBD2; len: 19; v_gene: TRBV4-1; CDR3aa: CASSQTGTSGVSLKETQYF; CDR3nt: TGCGCCAGCAGCCAAACCGGGACTAGCGGGGTCAGCCTGAAAGAGACCCAGTACTTC
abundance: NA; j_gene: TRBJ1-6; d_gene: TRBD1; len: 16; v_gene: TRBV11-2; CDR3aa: CASSLDRGFSNSPLHF; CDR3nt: TGTGCCAGCAGTTTGGACAGGGGTTTCTCTAATTCACCCCTCCACTTT
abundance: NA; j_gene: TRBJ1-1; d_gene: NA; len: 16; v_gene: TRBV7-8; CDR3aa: CASSSPDGNLNTEAFF; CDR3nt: TGTGCCAGCAGCTCCCCGGACGGGAACCTGAACACTGAAGCTTTCTTT
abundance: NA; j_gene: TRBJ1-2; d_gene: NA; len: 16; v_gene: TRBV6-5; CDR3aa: CASSYPGETGNYGYTF; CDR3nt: TGTGCCAGCAGTTACCCAGGAGAGACAGGCAACTATGGCTACACCTTC
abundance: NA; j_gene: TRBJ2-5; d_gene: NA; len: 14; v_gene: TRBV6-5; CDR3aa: CASSYSMEPETQYF; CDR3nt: TGTGCCAGCAGTTACTCGATGGAGCCAGAGACCCAGTACTTC
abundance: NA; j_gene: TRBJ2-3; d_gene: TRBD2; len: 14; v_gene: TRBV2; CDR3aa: CASSETGGADTQYF; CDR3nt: TGTGCCAGCAGTGAGACGGGGGGGGCAGATACGCAGTATTTT
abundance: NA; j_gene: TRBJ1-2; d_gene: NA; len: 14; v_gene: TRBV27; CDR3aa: CASSLSRLRNGYTF; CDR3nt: TGTGCCAGCAGTTTATCCCGACTGAGGAACGGCTACACCTTC
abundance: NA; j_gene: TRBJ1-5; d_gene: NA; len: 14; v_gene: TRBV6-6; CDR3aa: CASTTRGGNQPQHF; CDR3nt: TGTGCCAGCACCACCAGGGGTGGCAATCAGCCCCAGCATTTT
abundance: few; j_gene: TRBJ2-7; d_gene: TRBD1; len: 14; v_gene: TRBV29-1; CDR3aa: CSVEGGTGVDEQYF; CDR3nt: TGCAGCGTTGAAGGGGGGACAGGCGTTGACGAGCAGTACTTC
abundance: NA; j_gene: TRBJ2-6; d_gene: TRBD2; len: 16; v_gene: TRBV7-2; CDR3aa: CASSRRGDSGANVLTF; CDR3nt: TGTGCCAGCAGCCGACGGGGGGACTCTGGGGCCAACGTCCTGACTTTC
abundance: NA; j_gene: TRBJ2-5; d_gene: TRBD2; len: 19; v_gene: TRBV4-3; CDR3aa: CASSRSHGAGGPHEETQYF; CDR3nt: TGCGCCAGCAGCCGCTCACATGGAGCGGGGGGGCCTCACGAGGAGACCCAGTACTTC
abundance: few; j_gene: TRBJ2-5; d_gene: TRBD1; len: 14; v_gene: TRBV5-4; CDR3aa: CASSRQGAAETQYF; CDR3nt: TGTGCCAGCAGTCGACAGGGGGCGGCGGAGACCCAGTACTTC
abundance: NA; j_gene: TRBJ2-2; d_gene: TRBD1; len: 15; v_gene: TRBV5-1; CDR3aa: CASSFPGGVPGELFF; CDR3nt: TGCGCCAGCAGTTTTCCAGGGGGCGTGCCCGGGGAGCTGTTTTTT
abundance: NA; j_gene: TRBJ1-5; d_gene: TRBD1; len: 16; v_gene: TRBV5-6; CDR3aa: CASSLEGTGINQPQHF; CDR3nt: TGTGCCAGCAGCTTAGAGGGGACAGGGATTAATCAGCCCCAGCATTTT
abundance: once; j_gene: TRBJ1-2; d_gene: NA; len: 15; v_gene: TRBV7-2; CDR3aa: CASSTRWGDNYGYTF; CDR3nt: TGTGCCAGCAGCACACGGTGGGGAGACAACTATGGCTACACCTTC
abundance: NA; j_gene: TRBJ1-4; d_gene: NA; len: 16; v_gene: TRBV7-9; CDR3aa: CASSLALQGTNEKLFF; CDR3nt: TGTGCCAGCAGCTTAGCGCTTCAGGGGACTAATGAAAAACTGTTTTTT
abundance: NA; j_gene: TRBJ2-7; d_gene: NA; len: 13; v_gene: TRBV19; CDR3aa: CASSARFSYEQYF; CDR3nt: TGTGCCAGTAGTGCTCGGTTTTCCTACGAGCAGTACTTC
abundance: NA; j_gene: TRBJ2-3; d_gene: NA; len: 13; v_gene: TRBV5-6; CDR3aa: CASSPGLGDTQYF; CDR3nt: TGTGCCAGCAGCCCGGGACTCGGAGATACGCAGTATTTT
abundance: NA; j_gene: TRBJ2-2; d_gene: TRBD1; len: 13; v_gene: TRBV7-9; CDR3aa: CASSRDSTGELFF; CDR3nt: TGTGCCAGCAGCCGGGACAGCACCGGGGAGCTGTTTTTT
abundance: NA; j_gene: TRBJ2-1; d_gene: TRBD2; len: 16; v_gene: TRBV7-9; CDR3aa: CASSREGGFTYNEQFF; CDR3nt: TGTGCCAGCAGCCGGGAGGGGGGGTTCACCTACAATGAGCAGTTCTTC
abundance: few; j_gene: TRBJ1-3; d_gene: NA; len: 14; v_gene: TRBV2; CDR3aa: CASSNQVSGNTIYF; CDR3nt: TGTGCCAGCAGCAACCAGGTCTCTGGAAACACCATATATTTT
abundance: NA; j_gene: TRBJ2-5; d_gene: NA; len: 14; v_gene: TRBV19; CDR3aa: CASSSTGRQETQYF; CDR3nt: TGTGCCAGTAGTTCGACAGGCCGGCAAGAGACCCAGTACTTC
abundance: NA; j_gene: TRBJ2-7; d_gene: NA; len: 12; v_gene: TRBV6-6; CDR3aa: CASSRAAYEQYF; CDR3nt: TGTGCCAGCAGCCGCGCGGCCTACGAGCAGTACTTC
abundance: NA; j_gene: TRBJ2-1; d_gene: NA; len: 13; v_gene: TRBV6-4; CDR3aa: CASSNLTDNEQFF; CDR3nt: TGTGCCAGCAGTAACCTGACAGACAATGAGCAGTTCTTC
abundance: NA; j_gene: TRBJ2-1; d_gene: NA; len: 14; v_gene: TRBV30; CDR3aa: CAWRMRGNINEQFF; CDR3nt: TGTGCCTGGAGGATGCGGGGAAATATCAATGAGCAGTTCTTC
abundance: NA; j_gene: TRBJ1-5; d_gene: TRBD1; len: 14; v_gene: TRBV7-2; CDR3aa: CASSLQGGDQPQHF; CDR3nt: TGTGCCAGCAGCCTACAGGGGGGCGATCAGCCCCAGCATTTT
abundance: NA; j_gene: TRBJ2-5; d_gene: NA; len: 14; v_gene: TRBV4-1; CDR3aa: CASSPTGEGETQYF; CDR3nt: TGCGCCAGCAGCCCCACGGGAGAGGGGGAGACCCAGTACTTC
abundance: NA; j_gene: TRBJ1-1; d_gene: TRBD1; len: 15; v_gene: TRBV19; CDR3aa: CASTSYPGTGTEAFF; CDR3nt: TGTGCCAGTACCTCATACCCGGGGACAGGGACTGAAGCTTTCTTT
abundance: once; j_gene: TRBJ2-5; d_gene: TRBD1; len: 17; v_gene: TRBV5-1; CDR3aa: CASRGTGGFNIQETQYF; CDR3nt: TGCGCCAGCAGGGGGACAGGGGGCTTCAATATCCAAGAGACCCAGTACTTC
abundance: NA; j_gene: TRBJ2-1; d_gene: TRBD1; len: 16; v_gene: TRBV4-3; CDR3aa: CASSQGNRGPFREQFF; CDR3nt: TGCGCCAGCAGCCAAGGGAACAGGGGGCCTTTTCGTGAGCAGTTCTTC
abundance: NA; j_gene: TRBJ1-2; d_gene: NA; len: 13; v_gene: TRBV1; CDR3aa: CTSKGGARDGYTF; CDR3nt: TGCACCAGCAAAGGGGGCGCCCGGGATGGCTACACCTTC
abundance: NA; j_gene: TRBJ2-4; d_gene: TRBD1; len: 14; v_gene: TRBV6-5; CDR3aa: CASTPTGGRNIQYF; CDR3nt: TGTGCCAGCACCCCGACAGGGGGCCGAAACATTCAGTACTTC
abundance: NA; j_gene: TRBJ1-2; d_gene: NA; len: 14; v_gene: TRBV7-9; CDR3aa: CASSFQGTGYGYTF; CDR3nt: TGTGCCAGCAGCTTTCAGGGTACGGGCTATGGCTACACCTTC
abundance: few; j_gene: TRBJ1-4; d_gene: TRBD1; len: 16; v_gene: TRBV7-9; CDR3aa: CASSFDRAATNEKLFF; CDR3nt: TGTGCCAGCAGCTTCGACAGGGCGGCAACTAATGAAAAACTGTTTTTT
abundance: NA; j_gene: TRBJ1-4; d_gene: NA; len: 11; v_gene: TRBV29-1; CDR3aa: CSLRFNEKLFF; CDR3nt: TGCAGCTTGCGGTTTAATGAAAAACTGTTTTTT
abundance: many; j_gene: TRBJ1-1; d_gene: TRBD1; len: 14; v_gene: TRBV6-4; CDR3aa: CASRPGQGFTEAFF; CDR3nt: TGTGCCAGCAGACCGGGACAGGGATTCACTGAAGCTTTCTTT
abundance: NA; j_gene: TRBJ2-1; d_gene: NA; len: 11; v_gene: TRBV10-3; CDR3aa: CAIRTRNEQFF; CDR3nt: TGTGCCATCAGGACTAGGAATGAGCAGTTCTTC
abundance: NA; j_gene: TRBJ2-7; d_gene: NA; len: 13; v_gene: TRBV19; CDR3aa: CASSIRSGIEQYF; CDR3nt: TGTGCCAGTAGTATAAGATCAGGGATTGAGCAGTACTTC
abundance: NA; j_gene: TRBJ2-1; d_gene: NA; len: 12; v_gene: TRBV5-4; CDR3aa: CACWTPYNEQFF; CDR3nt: TGTGCCTGTTGGACACCCTACAATGAGCAGTTCTTC
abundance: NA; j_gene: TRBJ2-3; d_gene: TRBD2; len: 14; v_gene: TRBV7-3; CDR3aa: CASNGGISTDTQYF; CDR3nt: TGTGCCAGCAACGGGGGGATTAGCACAGATACGCAGTATTTT
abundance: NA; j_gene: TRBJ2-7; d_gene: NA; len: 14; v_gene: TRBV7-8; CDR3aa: CASSFQGYSYEQYF; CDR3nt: TGTGCCAGCAGCTTCCAGGGCTACTCCTACGAGCAGTACTTC
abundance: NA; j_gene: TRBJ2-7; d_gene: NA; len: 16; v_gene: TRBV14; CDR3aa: CASSLSGRGPPYEQYF; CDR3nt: TGTGCCAGCAGCCTTTCAGGGCGGGGGCCCCCCTACGAGCAGTACTTC
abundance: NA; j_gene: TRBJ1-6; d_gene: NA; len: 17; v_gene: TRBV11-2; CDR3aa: CASQRGGEEGLYSPLHF; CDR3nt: TGTGCCAGCCAGCGGGGCGGGGAAGAGGGTCTATATTCACCCCTCCACTTT
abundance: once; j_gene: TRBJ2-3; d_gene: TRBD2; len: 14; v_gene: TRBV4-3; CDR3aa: CASSRGGASDTQYF; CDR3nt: TGCGCCAGCAGCCGCGGGGGGGCATCAGATACGCAGTATTTT
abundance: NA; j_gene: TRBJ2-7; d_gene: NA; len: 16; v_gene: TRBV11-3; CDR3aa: CASSPTNRQASYEQYF; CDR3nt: TGTGCCAGCAGCCCCACGAATCGGCAGGCCAGCTACGAGCAGTACTTC
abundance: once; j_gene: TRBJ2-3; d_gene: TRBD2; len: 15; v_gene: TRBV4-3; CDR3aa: CASSQEAGATDTQYF; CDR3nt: TGCGCCAGCAGCCAAGAAGCGGGGGCCACAGATACGCAGTATTTT
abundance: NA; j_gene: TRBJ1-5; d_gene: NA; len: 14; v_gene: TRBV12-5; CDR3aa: CASGLVQGDKPQHF; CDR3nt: TGTGCTAGTGGTTTGGTACAGGGCGATAAGCCCCAGCATTTT
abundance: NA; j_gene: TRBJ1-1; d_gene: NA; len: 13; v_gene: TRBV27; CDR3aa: CASSLPVGTEAFF; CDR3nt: TGTGCCAGCAGTTTACCGGTCGGCACTGAAGCTTTCTTT